This T cell receptor beta chain was identified in a study of T cell changes during pregnancy in multiple sclerosis. The assay was immunoSEQ multiplex PCR, and TCRdb's table has in-frame clones only and misses some. The table includes 50,000 to 65,000 clones, approximately 91% detected once. Trimming removed 4 bases from V and 2 bases from J; junction bases left unmatched: 7. CDR3 size: 15 residues. Germline V gene data show CDR1 as MGHRA and CDR2 as YSYEKL. The starting material was peripheral blood, obtained in the second trimester of pregnancy. This TCR was sampled from a female donor with multiple sclerosis, enrolled in a pregnancy study. The chain uses TRBV4-1 and TRBJ1-2; 7 nucleotides align to TRBD1. The CDR3 is CASSRRQGSNYGYTF. The CDR3 nucleotides read TGCGCCAGCAGCCGTAGACAGGGATCAAACTATGGCTACACCTTC.